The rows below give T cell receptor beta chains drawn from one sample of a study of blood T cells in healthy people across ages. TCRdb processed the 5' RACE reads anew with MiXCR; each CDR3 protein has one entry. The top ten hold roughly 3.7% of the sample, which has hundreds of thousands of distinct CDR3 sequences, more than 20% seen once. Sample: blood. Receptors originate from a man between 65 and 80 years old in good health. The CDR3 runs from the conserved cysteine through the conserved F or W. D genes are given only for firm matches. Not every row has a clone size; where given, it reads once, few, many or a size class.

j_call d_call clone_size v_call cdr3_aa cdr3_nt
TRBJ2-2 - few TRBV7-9 CASSLRSLLSPGELFF TGTGCCAGCAGCTTACGATCACTCTTGAGCCCCGGGGAGCTGTTTTTT
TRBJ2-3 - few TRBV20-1 CSASGIRTDTQYF TGCAGTGCTTCTGGGATCCGCACAGATACGCAGTATTTT
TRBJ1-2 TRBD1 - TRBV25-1 CASSAQDRGPYGYTF TGTGCCAGCAGTGCTCAGGACAGGGGTCCTTATGGCTACACCTTC
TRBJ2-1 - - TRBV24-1 CATSGDKKNEQFF TGTGCCACCAGTGGCGACAAGAAAAATGAGCAGTTCTTC
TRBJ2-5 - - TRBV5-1 CASSLWPGQETQYF TGCGCCAGCAGCTTGTGGCCAGGCCAAGAGACCCAGTACTTC
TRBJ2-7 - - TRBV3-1 CATGGEAGYEQYF TGTGCCACGGGCGGAGAAGCTGGCTACGAGCAGTACTTC
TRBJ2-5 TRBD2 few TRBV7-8 CASRMIAGETQYF TGTGCCAGCAGGATGATAGCGGGAGAGACCCAGTACTTC
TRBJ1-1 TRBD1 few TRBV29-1 CSVARTGGRFGTEAFF TGCAGCGTTGCTAGGACAGGGGGCCGTTTTGGCACTGAAGCTTTCTTT
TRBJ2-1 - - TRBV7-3 CASSQGPPNEQFF TGTGCCAGCAGCCAGGGACCACCTAATGAGCAGTTCTTC
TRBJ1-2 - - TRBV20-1 CSAPLGPTNYGYTF TGCAGTGCTCCACTGGGGCCGACTAACTATGGCTACACCTTC
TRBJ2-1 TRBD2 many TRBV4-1 CASSQEHPSGINEQFF TGCGCCAGCAGCCAAGAGCATCCTAGCGGGATAAATGAGCAGTTCTTC
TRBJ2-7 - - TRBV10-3 CASTQRDNYEQYF TGTGCCAGTACTCAACGGGACAACTACGAGCAGTACTTC
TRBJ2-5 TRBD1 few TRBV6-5 CASSYGRRTGVGETQYF TGTGCCAGCAGTTACGGGAGGAGGACAGGGGTTGGAGAGACCCAGTACTTC
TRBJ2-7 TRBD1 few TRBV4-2 CASSQEAKGASYEQYF TGTGCCAGCAGCCAAGAAGCCAAGGGGGCCTCCTACGAGCAGTACTTC
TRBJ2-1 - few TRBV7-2 CASSLAASYNEQLF TGTGCCAGCAGCTTAGCAGCCTCCTACAATGAGCAGCTCTTC
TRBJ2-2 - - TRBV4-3 CASSRTIVARSTGELFF TGCGCCAGCAGCCGGACTATCGTGGCCCGGAGCACCGGGGAGCTGTTTTTT
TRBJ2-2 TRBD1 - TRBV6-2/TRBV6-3 CASWDRQNTGELFF TGTGCCAGCTGGGACAGACAGAACACCGGGGAGCTGTTTTTT
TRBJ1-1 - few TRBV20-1 CSAAQGGGNTEAFF TGCAGTGCTGCTCAAGGGGGGGGGAACACTGAAGCTTTCTTT
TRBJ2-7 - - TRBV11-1 CASSARTASYEQYF TGTGCCAGCAGCGCCCGGACAGCCTCCTACGAGCAGTACTTC
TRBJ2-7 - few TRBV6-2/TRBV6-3 CASSTQASAYEQYF TGTGCCAGCAGTACCCAAGCTAGCGCCTACGAGCAGTACTTC
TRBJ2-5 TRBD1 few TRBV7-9 CASSSLPATTGDETQYF TGTGCCAGCAGTTCCCTCCCTGCAACTACAGGGGATGAGACCCAGTACTTC
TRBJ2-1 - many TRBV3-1 CASSQVGENEQFF TGTGCCAGCAGCCAAGTCGGGGAGAATGAGCAGTTCTTC
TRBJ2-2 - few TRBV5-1 CASSWNFPGELFF TGCGCCAGCAGCTGGAACTTCCCCGGGGAGCTGTTTTTT
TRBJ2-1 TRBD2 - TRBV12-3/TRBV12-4 CASSLSGRGQGEQFF TGTGCCAGCAGTCTTAGCGGGAGGGGCCAGGGTGAGCAGTTCTTC
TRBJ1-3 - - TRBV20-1 CSARLMDTIYF TGCAGTGCTAGACTCATGGACACCATATATTTT
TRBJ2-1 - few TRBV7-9 CASSLAPSESYNEQFF TGTGCCAGCAGCTTAGCACCTAGCGAGTCCTACAATGAGCAGTTCTTC
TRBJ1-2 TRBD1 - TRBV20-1 CSAVGDREGGYTF TGCAGTGCTGTGGGGGACAGGGAAGGTGGCTACACCTTC
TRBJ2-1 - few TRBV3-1 CASSQGDHYNEQFF TGTGCCAGCAGCCAAGGTGACCACTACAATGAGCAGTTCTTC
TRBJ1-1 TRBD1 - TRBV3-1 CASSQDGAGGTEAFF TGTGCCAGCAGCCAAGATGGAGCAGGGGGCACTGAAGCTTTCTTT
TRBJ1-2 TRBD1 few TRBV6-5 CARQTGQGASNYGYTF TGTGCCAGACAAACGGGACAGGGGGCGAGCAACTATGGCTACACCTTC
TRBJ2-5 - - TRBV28 CASSPSRSWQETQYF TGTGCCAGCAGCCCTTCCAGGTCCTGGCAAGAGACCCAGTACTTC
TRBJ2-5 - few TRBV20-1 CSARVRMNPGQPQETQYF TGCAGTGCTAGAGTCCGTATGAACCCGGGACAACCTCAAGAGACCCAGTACTTC
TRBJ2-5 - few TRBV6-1 CASSEARGAETQYF TGTGCCAGCAGTGAAGCTAGGGGGGCAGAGACCCAGTACTTC
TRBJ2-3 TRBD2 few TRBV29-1 CSVASSGNQYF TGCAGCGTTGCTAGTAGCGGGAACCAGTATTTT
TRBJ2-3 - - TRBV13 CASSIYLGQGTDTQYF TGTGCCAGCAGCATATACCTAGGGCAGGGCACAGATACGCAGTATTTT
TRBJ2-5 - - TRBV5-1 CASSRSTRREETQYF TGCGCCAGCAGCCGTTCTACCAGACGGGAAGAGACCCAGTACTTC
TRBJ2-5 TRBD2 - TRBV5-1 CASSTMTSGTLYF TGCGCCAGCAGCACTATGACTAGCGGGACACTGTACTTC
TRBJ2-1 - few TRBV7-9 CASSVTGSSYNEQFF TGTGCCAGCAGCGTTACAGGGAGCTCCTACAATGAGCAGTTCTTC
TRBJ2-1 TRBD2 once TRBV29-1 CSALNPGLADYNEQFF TGCAGCGCACTAAATCCGGGACTAGCGGACTACAATGAGCAGTTCTTC
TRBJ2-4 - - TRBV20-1 CSARDVLLAKNIQYF TGCAGTGCTAGAGACGTGTTACTAGCCAAAAACATTCAGTACTTC
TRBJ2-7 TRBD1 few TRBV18 CASSPHAGTATYEQYF TGTGCCAGCTCACCCCATGCCGGGACAGCGACCTACGAGCAGTACTTC
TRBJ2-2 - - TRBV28 CASSLLPDTNTGELFF TGTGCCAGCAGTTTATTACCGGACACGAACACCGGGGAGCTGTTTTTT
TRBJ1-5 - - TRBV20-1 CSASPSDQPQHF TGCAGTGCTAGTCCTTCGGATCAGCCCCAGCATTTT
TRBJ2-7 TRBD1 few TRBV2 CASNTGTASYEQYF TGTGCCAGCAACACCGGGACAGCCTCCTACGAGCAGTACTTC
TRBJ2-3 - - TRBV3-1 CASSQDPKNTDTQYF TGTGCCAGCAGCCAAGATCCAAAGAACACAGATACGCAGTATTTT
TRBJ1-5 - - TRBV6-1 CASQVRGGDSYSNQPQHF TGTGCCAGCCAAGTGAGGGGAGGGGACTCTTATAGCAATCAGCCCCAGCATTTT
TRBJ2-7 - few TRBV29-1 CSVGSTPDGEQYF TGCAGCGTTGGAAGTACCCCTGACGGCGAGCAGTACTTC
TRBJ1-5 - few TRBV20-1 CSARDEGKGFGPQHF TGCAGTGCTAGAGATGAAGGCAAGGGGTTCGGGCCCCAGCATTTT
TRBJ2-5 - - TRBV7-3 CASSLNRYGAAQYF TGTGCCAGCAGCTTAAATAGATACGGAGCGGCCCAGTACTTC